This T cell receptor (beta chain) came from a study of neurological immune-mediated disorders (dated by TCRdb to between 2017 and 2020). Regarding the research as a whole: Peripheral blood TCR-beta repertoires from HTLV-I-associated myelopathy (HAM/TSP) patients, multiple sclerosis patients and healthy controls were compared by UMI-based sequencing. The roughly 110 TCR-beta libraries covered PBMC samples along with longitudinal samples, technical triplicates, and paired sorted CD4+ and CD8+ T-cell subsets. Of the 68 subjects in the cohort, about 14 were HAM/TSP patients, some 35 were multiple sclerosis patients, and approximately 20 were healthy controls.

The paper as a whole reports these results and caveats: TCR clonal expansion was greatest in HAM/TSP patients and smallest in MS patients, who ranked below even healthy controls. Expanded clones from different subjects shared no identical CDR3 amino acid sequences, which suggests that TCR-beta repertoires were private in all groups.

cDNA was synthesized by template-switch 5'RACE using a primer with a 10-nucleotide random unique molecular identifier that tagged each TCR transcript. Every sequencing run covered 15-18 subjects and yielded more than 160 million TCR-beta sequences. The RNeasy kit was used for extraction of total RNA. The KAPA Real-time Library Amplification kit was used to amplify TCR-beta VDJ regions with primers targeting the TCR constant region and the 5'RACE anchor. A first PCR added sample indexes and Illumina adaptors, and a second PCR then raised library yield. The roughly 650 bp TCR product was size-selected on a 2% E-gel SizeSelection system after Ampure bead purification. Before pooling, libraries had their quality checked on a Bioanalyzer, their concentration measured with Qubit, and their quantity determined with the Kapa Library Quantification kit. Paired-end 2 x 150 bp sequencing of the libraries was performed on an Illumina HiSeq 2500. To increase sequence diversity, 25-30% phiX was spiked into each library pool. The original methods were these. The quality-filtered reads were processed with the UMI-based MiGEC pipeline, whose error correction step removed more than 80% of the raw TCR sequences. VDJ genes were aligned to IMGT germline references, and each clonotype was defined by a unique CDR3 amino acid sequence together with V-J genes. Clonal expansion, Shannon diversity and CDR3 relatedness were evaluated with VDJtools (CalcPairwiseDistances, ClusterSamples), while phylogenetic trees were built in CLCbio workbench. Using coefficient-of-variation modelling across technical triplicates, the study counted a clone as expanded if it had at least 8 unique UMIs. TCRdb ran its own pipeline on the public reads, namely fastp trimming at Q25 and MiXCR clone calling, and kept in-frame beta chains. For every CDR3 protein sequence, its rows merge into one entry that carries the most common genes and DNA. The V and J calls, along with clone size, are taken from TCRdb and not from the paper's own processing. In all, the sample holds tens of thousands of distinct CDR3 sequences, and 15% of those were seen once. Approximately 15% of the sample rests with the top ten.

For unsorted PBMC libraries, 2 million PBMCs were used after storage in RNAlater at -80 degrees C until RNA extraction. PBMCs were separated from peripheral blood using Ficoll-Hypaque density gradient centrifugation and then cryopreserved in liquid nitrogen. The table lists this clonotype with many counts. The antigen this receptor binds is unknown. Base qualities are missing; no much larger clone stands one base away. Based on the germline V gene, the CDR1 and CDR2 sequences are MNHNS and SASEGT. There are 15 amino acids in the CDR3, from cysteine to phenylalanine inclusive. Kept here is only the CDR3 DNA, which spans 45 bases and is read in frame from base 1. At the junction V is shortened by 1 base and J by 6 bases, with 10 bases in between.

Sequencing used PBMCs. Recombination joined TRBV6-1 with TRBJ1-6, with no D gene named confidently. The sequence was obtained from a female donor with HTLV-1-associated myelopathy (HAM/TSP). This receptor has the CDR3 CASSEEGRANSPLHF. The DNA is TGTGCCAGCAGTGAAGAGGGAAGGGCTAATTCACCCCTCCACTTT.